The 21 T cell receptor beta chains below were found in one sample sequenced in a study of T cells in Graves' hyperthyroidism and ophthalmopathy. Amplified regions were TCR beta CDR3 sequences from RNA transcripts. With the HTBI primer set, the TCR CDR3 went through a first round of RT-PCR. TCRdb reanalysed the multiplex PCR reads using MiXCR and keeps one entry per CDR3 protein. Of over 450,000 distinct CDR3 sequences detected, about an eighth appear once; the ten largest clones hold 15% to 20%. Input material: blood. These receptors were taken from a young woman with Graves' hyperthyroidism.

The V call is TRBV6-1, the J call TRBJ1-1, with 7 bases identical to TRBD1. V shed 7 bases, J shed 0 bases, and the junction held 11 bases outside the gene matches. This CDR3 comprises 16 residues. Germline V CDR1 and CDR2: MNHNS, SASEGT. CDR3 in DNA: TGTGCCAGCATTGTCGGCCAGGGGGTAATGAACACTGAAGCTTTCTTT. Translating it yields CASIVGQGVMNTEAFF.

This clonotype has a handful of counts. The chain combines TRBV7-8 with TRBJ2-7, with D possibly TRBD2 on 6 matching bases. CDR3 length: 15 amino acids. V lost 4 bases and J lost 3, with 16 bases in between. Germline V gene lookup returns CDR1 SGHVS and CDR2 FQNEAQ. CDR3 sequence reads: CASSSKRALNYEQYV. CDR3 coding DNA: TGTGCCAGCAGCTCCAAGCGGGCGTTAAACTACGAGCAGTACGTC.

The V gene is TRBV3-1, the J gene TRBJ2-2, with D maybe TRBD2 (6 bases). The germline V gene encodes CDR1 LGHDT and CDR2 YNNKEL (reference sequence). The CDR3 has 13 amino acids. V was cut by 4 bases and J by 4 bases, with 7 bases left in between. Here the CDR3 reads CASSRAGTGELFF. The DNA of the CDR3 is TGTGCCAGCAGCCGAGCGGGCACCGGGGAGCTGTTTTTT.

This clonotype appeared many times. The gene calls are TRBV14 and TRBJ1-2, with TRBD1 as a possible D gene (6 bases). Trimming took off 4 bases at V and 7 bases at J, with 10 bases between the two ends. In germline, CDR1 is SGHDN, CDR2 FVKESK. This CDR3 region has 12 residues. CDR3 sequence reads: CASSLGQGGYTF. CDR3 in DNA: TGTGCCAGCAGCCTGGGACAAGGTGGCTACACCTTC.

This clonotype was observed many times. The chain carries TRBV9 and TRBJ1-4, with D perhaps matching TRBD1 (5 bases). The CDR3 runs to 13 residues. From germline, CDR1 is SGDLS and CDR2 YYNGEE. V dropped 6 bases and J dropped 8 bases, with 14 bases sitting between them. The CDR3 sequence: CASNGGVDEKLFF. For the CDR3, the DNA is TGTGCCAGCAATGGAGGGGTCGACGAAAAACTGTTTTTT.

The chain uses TRBV7-3 and TRBJ2-1; possibly TRBD2 for D (5 bases). Trimming took 1 base from V and 9 from J, leaving 10 bases between them. The CDR3 covers 13 residues. Germline values: CDR1 SGHTA, CDR2 FQGTGA. The CDR3 is CASSLRRAGEQFF. CDR3 sequence (DNA): TGTGCCAGCAGCTTAAGGCGGGCGGGTGAGCAGTTCTTC.

This clonotype was picked up many times. This chain uses TRBV30 with TRBJ1-4; D gene ambiguous. The CDR3 spans 13 residues. The V gene's germline CDR1 is GTSNPN and CDR2 SVGIG (reference sequence). Trimming stripped 8 bases from V and 6 bases from J, with 16 bases between. The CDR3 sequence: CAGRHNRYEKLFF. The CDR3 bases are TGTGCCGGTAGGCATAATCGATATGAAAAACTGTTTTTT.

This clonotype has a count of ten or more. The chain uses TRBV11-2 and TRBJ2-1, with TRBD2 as a possible D gene (6 bases). In germline, CDR1 is SGHAT, CDR2 FQNNGV. V was cut by 1 base and J by 6 bases, with 13 bases left in between. This CDR3 comprises 15 residues. CDR3 DNA sequence: TGTGCCAGCAGCTTAGGGGCGGGACTTTCCAATGAGCAGTTCTTC. Residues: CASSLGAGLSNEQFF.

This clonotype appeared a few times. V usage is TRBV14 and J usage is TRBJ1-1; a weak D match, TRBD1 (6 bases). Germline CDR1 is SGHDN and CDR2 is FVKESK. This CDR3 is built from 15 residues. Trimming pared 4 bases from V and 4 bases from J, leaving 16 bases between. This CDR3 is CASSRVRGRSTEAFF. The CDR3 DNA is TGTGCCAGCAGCCGGGTAAGGGGGAGAAGCACTGAAGCTTTCTTT.

This clonotype was recorded many times. The chain carries TRBV20-1 and TRBJ2-7, with 9 bases that match TRBD2. V was pared by 3 bases and J by 6 bases, with 6 bases of the junction left unmatched. The CDR3 is 13 residues long. Germline CDR1 DFQATT, CDR2 SNEGSKA (reference sequence). CDR3 in DNA: TGCAGTGCTAGCCCCTGGCGGGAGGGCGAGCAGTACGTC. Translating it yields CSASPWREGEQYV.

This clonotype was observed at least ten times. The chain has TRBV6-1 and TRBJ2-3; D gene uncertain. The CDR3 runs to 15 residues. Trimming removed 0 bases from V and 2 bases from J, with 9 bases in between. CDR1 is MNHNS, CDR2 SASEGT, per germline. CDR3 region: CASSEARGVTDTQYF. The CDR3 DNA reads TGTGCCAGCAGTGAAGCGCGCGGAGTCACAGATACGCAGTATTTT.

This clonotype was picked up one time. The chain combines TRBV7-2 with TRBJ2-1; D remains ambiguous. Germline loops: CDR1 SGHTA, CDR2 FQGNSA. With 5 bases removed from V and 9 bases from J, the gap between germline ends came to 20 bases. The CDR3 loop spans 15 amino acids. The CDR3 loop is CASSPRWMTPGEQFF. The CDR3 coding sequence is TGTGCCAGCAGCCCACGATGGATGACGCCTGGTGAGCAGTTCTTC. Variable domain in full (rest from reference TRBV7-2 and TRBJ2-1): GAGVSQSPSNKVTEKGKDVELRCDPISGHTALYWYRQSLGQGLEFLIYFQGNSAPDKSGLPSDRFSAERTGGSVSTLTIQRTQQEDSAVYLCASSPRWMTPGEQFFGPGTRLTVL.

This clonotype was recorded at least ten times. The chain uses TRBV9 and TRBJ2-7, with 8 bases identical to TRBD2. This CDR3 has 16 residues. V shed 0 bases and J 1 base; nucleotides not matched to a gene: 6. The germline V gene has CDR1 SGDLS and CDR2 YYNGEE. CDR3 DNA sequence: TGTGCCAGCAGCGTAGATGGGAGCGGGAGATCCTACGAGCAGTACTTC. Residues: CASSVDGSGRSYEQYF.

This clonotype came up many times. The chain employs TRBV3-1 and TRBJ2-1; tentatively, D is TRBD1 (6 bases). Trimming took 4 bases from V and 9 from J, leaving 25 bases between them. The CDR3 contains 17 residues. The germline V gene encodes CDR1 LGHDT and CDR2 YNNKEL (reference sequence). This CDR3 reads CASSRVRASPQGSEQFF. CDR3 DNA: TGTGCCAGCAGCCGTGTGCGAGCTAGCCCACAGGGAAGTGAGCAGTTCTTC.

This clonotype has a count of ten or more. The rearrangement joins TRBV12-3 or TRBV12-4 to TRBJ2-1; D not certain. Deletions cut 2 bases from V and 4 bases from J, with 15 bases between. This CDR3 has 16 residues. CDR3 loop: CASSLFRAGEYNEQFF. CDR3 nucleotides: TGTGCCAGCAGTTTATTTAGGGCAGGAGAGTACAATGAGCAGTTCTTC.

Ten or more counts support this clonotype. The chain recombines TRBV6-5 with TRBJ1-1, with 7 positions matching TRBD1. This CDR3 spans 16 amino acids. V was clipped by 2 bases and J by 5 bases; unmatched bases: 11. In germline, CDR1 is MNHEY, CDR2 SVGAGI. CDR3 DNA: TGTGCCAGCAGTTACGCCCAGGGGGGAATCGGAACTGAAGCTTTCTTT. This sequence encodes CASSYAQGGIGTEAFF.

V and J are TRBV5-1 and TRBJ2-3; the D call may be TRBD1 or TRBD2 (5 bases each). Germline V gene lookup returns CDR1 SGHRS and CDR2 YFSETQ. Trimming cost V 3 bases and J 2 bases, with 13 bases left between them. The CDR3 sequence is 15 residues long. DNA for the CDR3: TGCGCCAGCAGCTGGGGGACGGCCGACACAGATACGCAGTATTTT. Translation: CASSWGTADTDTQYF.

At least ten counts were recorded for this clonotype. This rearrangement joins TRBV5-4 to TRBJ2-1; 8 bases align to TRBD2. Germline lookup yields CDR1 SGHNT and CDR2 YYREEE (reference sequence). The CDR3 has 15 amino acids. J gave up 2 bases and V 5 bases, and 6 bases lay outside the gene matches. CDR3 in DNA: TGTGCCAGCAGGGATCAGCGGGGGCCCTACAATGAGCAGTTCTTC. Translating it yields CASRDQRGPYNEQFF.

The chain uses TRBV5-1 and TRBJ1-2, with 10 bases lining up with TRBD1. The junction had 12 bases not matched to a gene; V was cut back by 2 bases and J by 5 bases. Germline CDR1 SGHRS, CDR2 YFSETQ. The CDR3 has 17 residues. The chain's CDR3 is CASSLVGQGTRPYGYTF. CDR3 bases: TGCGCCAGCAGCTTAGTGGGACAGGGGACCCGTCCTTATGGCTACACCTTC.

This clonotype was observed at least ten times. V usage is TRBV27 and J usage is TRBJ1-1; 7 nucleotides align to TRBD1. The V and J ends lost 5 bases and 6 bases, in that order; junction bases with no gene match: 15. The CDR3 totals 16 residues. Germline V gives CDR1 MNHEY, CDR2 SMNVEV (reference sequence). CDR3 sequence (DNA): TGTGCCAGCAGTCCCCCGACAGGGCTAATAGGTGCTGAAGCTTTCTTT. It codes for CASSPPTGLIGAEAFF.

This clonotype was observed a handful of times. The rearrangement uses TRBV6-1 and TRBJ2-7; D is ambiguous. This CDR3 spans 13 amino acids. The V gene lost 1 base and the J gene lost 3 bases, with 7 bases spanning the gap. Germline CDR1 is MNHNS and CDR2 is SASEGT. The CDR3 spells CASSEGTFYEQYF. For the CDR3, the DNA is TGTGCCAGCAGTGAAGGAACATTCTACGAGCAGTACTTC.